Many counts were recorded for the clone carrying this T cell receptor (beta chain). This specimen comes from a study of neurological immune-mediated disorders. Germline values: CDR1 SGDLS, CDR2 YYNGEE. The CDR3 is 16 amino acids. Losses at the gene ends were 0 bases for V and 2 bases for J; bases not matched to a gene: 2. With 10-nucleotide random UMIs included, cDNA was synthesized by 5'RACE. From 15-18 subjects, over 200 million TCR-beta sequences were obtained in each sequencing run. MiXCR was run by TCRdb on the 5' RACE reads, yielding one entry per CDR3 protein. The sample yields roughly 36,000 distinct CDR3 sequences, roughly 15% seen once.

V and J are TRBV9 and TRBJ2-1; TRBD1 agrees at 10 bases. This TCR was recovered from a woman aged 45-60 years with HTLV-1-associated myelopathy (HAM/TSP). Sequencing used PBMCs. The CDR3 region is CASSVAGTGAYNEQFF. The DNA for the CDR3 is TGTGCCAGCAGCGTAGCCGGGACAGGGGCCTACAATGAGCAGTTCTTC.